The following is a T cell receptor beta chain sequence with its context. This clone was detected once. Which antigen it targets is not known. No qualities accompany the bases; no much larger clone lies one base away. The CDR3, from cysteine to phenylalanine, totals 15 residues. Just CDR3 DNA is preserved here, 45 bases in frame from base 1. In the germline V gene (reference sequence), CDR1 corresponds to MNHEY and CDR2 to SMNVEV. V loses 2 bases of germline sequence and J loses 4 bases, and the interval between the two ends is 14 bases. These data belong to a study of shared clonotypes between healthy human individuals (dated by TCRdb to between 2020 and 2021). About the study as a whole: Three men and two women, aged 18 to 49 years, made up the cohort. Different laboratories and diverse techniques were used to prepare libraries and sequence TCR repertoires, to increase sequencing depth and limit assay-specific biases. Blood TCR repertoires of four to six healthy adults were deeply sequenced to estimate repertoire size and the extent of clonotype sharing between individuals. Each donor's leukapheresis produced roughly between roughly 0.9 and 9 billion PBMCs. For each donor, CD4 naive and CD4 memory were each given three plates, CD8 naive was given two plates, and CD8 memory was given one plate.

Using the deep immunoSEQ assay, TCR CDR3 regions were amplified from genomic DNA by multiplex PCR. Extracted genomic DNA from each cell subset was distributed evenly across all wells of several immunoSEQ 96-well plates, and each plate was treated as a replicate. For sorted subsets, 150 to 250 ng of genomic DNA, equivalent to tens of thousands of T cell genomes, went into each replicate PCR. The purified libraries were quantified using a Qubit 3.0 fluorometer, sized with a Bioanalyzer 2100, and then quantified again using the KAPA Library Quantification kit. Every immunoSEQ 96-well plate was sequenced on a dedicated single-read 150-cycle Illumina NextSeq 550 flow cell. The authors' pipeline ran thus. The immunoSEQ output contained only junctional sequences without quality scores, so filtering could not match that applied to full-length reads. Sequences were annotated with PyIR, a Python wrapper for IgBLAST v1.9, and V/J genes and CDR3 were assigned using IMGT germline references. Reads were filtered out if the reads had weak V/J assignments (E-value above 1e-6), no CDR3, stop codons, out-of-frame junctions, or ambiguous translated residues. A V3J clonotype was defined by an identical inferred V gene, J gene, and CDR3 amino acid sequence. Percentage overlap between repertoires was calculated by dividing the number of shared unique clonotypes by the size of the smaller repertoire. RTK rarefaction, the Chao1 estimator, and Recon v2.1 estimates of unobserved clonotypes were used to assess repertoire richness. Generation probabilities for all TCRbeta clonotypes obtained by the gDNA method from a handful of donors were computed using OLGA. The table was pulled from immuneACCESS by TCRdb, which kept in-frame rearrangements only. Such tables lose some clones; where checked, under half of the loss comes from unresolved V genes, and the rest has no known cause. That table supplies the V and J calls and clone size; D and trimming were determined from the DNA. The sample table holds about 2 million clones, of which over 85% were seen once. Roughly 1.2% of the sample rests with the top ten.

Beyond this particular receptor, the publication reports: The genetic and exposure-history diversity represented was limited by the small number of donors. Estimated clonotype richness was generally larger for naive than for memory subsets. Pairwise subsampling led to the expectation that sequencing depth would affect the degree of clonotype sharing among donors. Even with the large sequencing depth, rarefaction of the sorted-subset datasets indicated that sequencing was incomplete. Only blood was sampled, and tissue TCR repertoires likely differ from those in blood. Clonotypes shared by all four sorted-subset donors showed higher generation probabilities than non-shared clonotypes. Across a handful of donors, around 5% of naive CD4, roughly 3.5% of naive CD8, 2.3% of memory CD4, and about 0.4% of memory CD8 clonotypes were shared.

CD8 naive samples consisted of CD45RO-negative cells that were positively selected for CCR7, yielding a CD45RA+CCR7+ population without TemRA cells. The donors were healthy, HIV-negative adults who had no recently reported acute infections or vaccinations. Only Caucasian adults living in Nashville, Tennessee, USA were represented among the donors. After blood collection by leukapheresis, PBMCs were isolated using Ficoll-Histopaque density gradient centrifugation and then cryopreserved in the vapor phase of liquid nitrogen. Analytical flow cytometry was used to check the purity and quantity of every magnetically sorted T cell population. From each sorted fraction, genomic DNA was isolated and quantified by UV absorbance on a Nanodrop 2000c.

The sequencing input was naive CD8+ T cells sorted from blood. Explained via the paper, the cell subset or site label denotes: CD45RA+CCR7+. This receptor was obtained from a young man in good health. The receptor chain draws on TRBV27 and TRBJ1-1, with TRBD1 perhaps the D gene, on 5 matching bases. CDR3 protein: CASSLGTGLGTEAFF. The bases are TGTGCCAGCAGTTTAGGGACGGGGCTGGGCACTGAAGCTTTCTTT.